Presented here are 25 T cell receptor beta chains from one specimen sequenced in a study of T cell responses to AZD1222 COVID-19 vaccine. Profiling relied on immunoSEQ multiplex PCR, and the TCRdb table lists in-frame clones only, not all of them. The sample consists of over 100,000 clones, just under 90% of them appearing once. Sample: peripheral blood, taken on day 0 of AZD1222 vaccination. The source is an adult in good health.

This chain connects TRBV5-1 to TRBJ2-5, with 9 nucleotides matching TRBD1. The CDR3 consists of 15 residues. V shed 1 base and J 5 bases; nucleotides not matched to a gene: 6. In germline, CDR1 is SGHRS, CDR2 YFSETQ. The CDR3 loop reads CASSLQGQGWETQYF. The CDR3 coding sequence is TGCGCCAGCAGCTTGCAAGGACAGGGGTGGGAGACCCAGTACTTC.

The chain combines TRBV7-8 with TRBJ2-3; 12 bases are shared with TRBD1. Per the germline V gene, CDR1 is SGHVS and CDR2 is FQNEAQ. This CDR3 spans 15 amino acids. The J segment lost 6 bases and the V segment lost 5 bases, leaving 6 bases of the junction unmatched. The CDR3: CASSEGQGAGDTQYF. The CDR3 coding sequence is TGTGCCAGCAGCGAGGGACAGGGGGCGGGTGATACGCAGTATTTT.

This clone was counted once. Other DNA sequences in this specimen translate into the identical CDR3. This chain connects TRBV12-3 or TRBV12-4 to TRBJ2-5; D is unresolved. This CDR3 has 11 residues. Trimming pared 3 bases from V and 5 bases from J, leaving 4 bases between. DNA for the CDR3: TGTGCCAGCAGTTTGGCTGAGACCCAGTACTTC. This sequence encodes CASSLAETQYF.

V usage is TRBV19 and J usage is TRBJ1-2, with D uncertain. Germline V gene data show CDR1 as LNHDA and CDR2 as SQIVND (reference sequence). V was cut by 4 bases and J by 5 bases, with 8 bases left in between. This CDR3 is 12 amino acids long. The CDR3, as DNA: TGTGCCAGTAGTAGGGCAGCATATGGCTACACCTTC. Protein sequence: CASSRAAYGYTF.

This chain connects TRBV29-1 to TRBJ1-2; 7 nucleotides match TRBD1. After removal of 4 bases from V and 4 bases from J, the junction contained 3 bases not matched to a gene. Germline assignment: CDR1 SQVTM and CDR2 ANQGSEA. This CDR3 has 12 residues. CDR3 bases: TGCAGCGTTGCCGGGACAGCCTATGGCTACACCTTC. Its protein product is CSVAGTAYGYTF.

The chain has TRBV28 and TRBJ1-1, with unresolved D. CDR3 length equals 13 residues. Trimming left V 2 bases short and J 4 bases short, with 8 bases between. Per germline, CDR1 MDHEN and CDR2 SYDVKM. CDR3 protein: CASSLPAGTEAFF. As DNA, the CDR3 is TGTGCCAGCAGTTTACCGGCGGGCACTGAAGCTTTCTTT.

The chain joins TRBV19 to TRBJ1-3, with D perhaps matching TRBD1 (5 bases). The CDR3 runs to 14 residues. Germline V CDR1 and CDR2: LNHDA, SQIVND (reference sequence). Trimming removed 9 bases from V and 4 bases from J, with 16 bases in between. The CDR3 DNA sequence: TGTGCCAGCTCCGGGACCACAAGGGGAAACACCATATATTTT. Translated: CASSGTTRGNTIYF.

This clone has just one count. The junction differs from germline at one of its ends, possibly a read error. The gene calls are TRBV7-2 and TRBJ1-5; D not certain. CDR1 is SGHTA and CDR2 is FQGNSA in the germline V gene. There are 17 residues in the CDR3. CDR3 sequence: CVSSLQTPGRSNQPQHF. The CDR3, as DNA: TGTGTCAGCAGCTTGCAGACCCCAGGTCGAAGCAATCAGCCCCAGCATTTT.

The chain carries TRBV19 and TRBJ2-1; D is perhaps TRBD2 (6 bases). The CDR3 spans 15 residues. CDR1 is LNHDA and CDR2 is SQIVND in the germline V gene (reference sequence). V was clipped by 5 bases and J by 4 bases, with 15 bases between them. CDR3 nucleotide sequence: TGTGCCAGTAGTGGAATGGCTAGCGCGTACAATGAGCAGTTCTTC. Protein: CASSGMASAYNEQFF.

The V call is TRBV19, the J call TRBJ2-7, with 8 positions matching TRBD2. Germline V gives CDR1 LNHDA, CDR2 SQIVND (reference sequence). Germline trimming cut 5 bases from V and 4 bases from J; bases unmatched to any gene: 13. The CDR3 is 16 residues long. The CDR3 loop reads CASSPQRASGSYEQYF. CDR3 DNA: TGTGCCAGTAGTCCCCAGAGGGCTAGCGGGTCGTACGAGCAGTACTTC.

The chain couples TRBV11-2 to TRBJ2-5; 7 bases match TRBD1. There are 13 residues in the CDR3. With 3 bases clipped from V and 2 bases from J, the junction kept 0 bases outside the gene matches. The germline CDR1 and CDR2 sequences are SGHAT and FQNNGV. DNA of the CDR3: TGTGCCAGCAGCTTGGGACAGCAAGAGACCCAGTACTTC. This codes for CASSLGQQETQYF.

This clone is a singleton in its sample. The chain employs TRBV7-3 and TRBJ2-2; a weak D match, TRBD2 (5 bases). Per germline, CDR1 SGHTA and CDR2 FQGTGA. V was clipped by 1 base and J by 0 bases, with 12 bases between them. The CDR3 consists of 17 residues. CDR3 amino acids: CASSLRMAGSNTGELFF. The CDR3 nucleotides are TGTGCCAGCAGCTTAAGGATGGCGGGTTCGAACACCGGGGAGCTGTTTTTT.

The chain carries TRBV19 and TRBJ2-1; D may correspond to TRBD1 or TRBD2 (6 bases each). Germline V gene data show CDR1 as LNHDA and CDR2 as SQIVND (reference sequence). The CDR3 has 14 residues. Trimming removed 6 bases from V and 6 bases from J, with 15 bases in between. CDR3 sequence (DNA): TGTGCCAGTAGGATCATGGGGGGCGGCAATGAGCAGTTCTTC. As protein: CASRIMGGGNEQFF.

CDR3 sequence reads: CASSLRLAGGRNEQFF. The CDR3 DNA reads TGCGCCAGCAGCTTACGACTAGCGGGAGGGAGGAATGAGCAGTTCTTC. V is TRBV4-3 and J is TRBJ2-1, with 14 bases fitting TRBD2. In germline, CDR1 is LGHNA, CDR2 YSLEER. V shed 5 bases and J 7 bases; nucleotides not matched to a gene: 7. This CDR3 has 16 amino acids.

This chain links TRBV18 with TRBJ1-4; TRBD1 matches 9 bases. CDR1 is KGHSH and CDR2 is LQKENI in the germline V gene. The CDR3 is made up of 14 amino acids. J was trimmed by 7 bases and V by 5 bases; bases with no gene match: 5. The CDR3 spells CASSTGTGSEKLFF. The DNA for the CDR3 is TGTGCCAGCTCAACCGGGACAGGGTCTGAAAAACTGTTTTTT.

This clone was picked up a small number of times. V gene TRBV5-6 combines with J gene TRBJ2-1; 9 nucleotides line up with TRBD2. V lost 1 base and J lost 4; bases outside the gene matches: 3. Germline CDR1 SGHDT, CDR2 YYEEEE. This CDR3 has 15 amino acids. In nucleotides, the CDR3 is TGTGCCAGCAGCTTGTCTCTAGCGGGATACAATGAGCAGTTCTTC. Its protein product is CASSLSLAGYNEQFF.

The J gene is TRBJ1-2, the V gene TRBV9, with 9 bases matching TRBD1. V dropped 4 bases and J dropped 4; count of bases not matched to a gene: 8. Per the germline V gene, CDR1 is SGDLS and CDR2 is YYNGEE. The CDR3 length is 15 residues. The CDR3, as DNA: TGTGCCAGCAGCTCCCGGACAGGGGCGGCCTATGGCTACACCTTC. It translates to CASSSRTGAAYGYTF.

The chain recombines TRBV4-2 with TRBJ2-7, with D possibly TRBD1 on 6 matching bases. CDR1 and CDR2 (germline): LGHNA, YNFKEQ. The CDR3 is made up of 15 amino acids. Trimming pared 0 bases from V and 4 bases from J, leaving 13 bases between. CDR3 bases: TGTGCCAGCAGCCAAGATGTCGCAGACAGGTACGAGCAGTACTTC. Protein: CASSQDVADRYEQYF.

The rearrangement uses TRBV30 and TRBJ1-1; D is unclear. The CDR3 consists of 11 residues. The V gene lost 3 bases and the J gene lost 4 bases, with 6 bases spanning the gap. Per the germline V gene, CDR1 is GTSNPN and CDR2 is SVGIG (reference sequence). DNA for the CDR3: TGTGCCTGGAGCCGGATCACTGAAGCTTTCTTT. This sequence encodes CAWSRITEAFF.

The gene calls are TRBV6-2 or TRBV6-3 and TRBJ2-1, with a weak D call TRBD2 (7 bases). Trimming removed 2 bases from V and 0 bases from J, with 26 bases in between. Germline V gene data show CDR1 as MNHEY and CDR2 as SVGEGT. The CDR3 covers 21 residues. This CDR3 reads CASSYPARRGGAGSSYNEQFF. CDR3 DNA: TGTGCCAGCAGTTACCCCGCTCGGAGGGGGGGCGCGGGAAGCTCCTACAATGAGCAGTTCTTC.

CDR3 in DNA: TGTGCCAGCAGTACGACAGGAGATAATTCACCCCTCCACTTT. This translates into CASSTTGDNSPLHF. The rearrangement uses TRBV2 and TRBJ1-6; tentative D call: TRBD1 (6 bases). The CDR3 totals 14 residues. Germline lookup yields CDR1 SNHLY and CDR2 FYNNEI. V was shortened by 5 bases and J by 5 bases, with 10 bases between the two germline ends.

As DNA, the CDR3 is TGTGCCAGCAGTCCCCGGGGGAGCTCCTATAATTCACCCCTCCACTTT. Translated, it gives CASSPRGSSYNSPLHF. J is TRBJ1-6 and V is TRBV27; D might be TRBD1 (5 bases). Germline V lookup: CDR1 MNHEY, CDR2 SMNVEV (reference sequence). The V end was cut by 5 bases, the J end by 0 bases, with 11 bases between. The CDR3 runs to 16 residues.

The rearrangement joins TRBV7-8 to TRBJ1-2, with D tentatively TRBD1 (5 bases). The CDR3 has 14 residues. Germline CDR1 reads SGHVS; CDR2 reads FQNEAQ. The V gene lost 1 base and the J gene lost 2 bases, with 8 bases spanning the gap. The CDR3 region is CASSLEWGNYGYTF. The CDR3 DNA sequence: TGTGCCAGCAGCTTAGAATGGGGGAACTATGGCTACACCTTC.

The V and J genes are TRBV7-8 and TRBJ2-7; 8 nucleotides line up with TRBD2. The junction had 5 bases not matched to a gene; V was cut back by 3 bases and J by 4 bases. The CDR3 length is 14 residues. Germline lookup yields CDR1 SGHVS and CDR2 FQNEAQ. The DNA of the CDR3 is TGTGCCAGCAGCTTCGGGACTAGATCGTACGAGCAGTACTTC. The encoded protein is CASSFGTRSYEQYF.

This chain uses TRBV6-2 or TRBV6-3 with TRBJ2-1, with D possibly TRBD2 on 6 matching bases. V gave up 4 bases and J gave up 4 bases, with 11 bases separating them. CDR1 and CDR2 (germline): MNHEY, SVGEGT. The CDR3 has 14 amino acids. The CDR3 sequence: CASSFERVYNEQFF. As DNA, the CDR3 is TGTGCCAGCAGTTTTGAGCGGGTGTACAATGAGCAGTTCTTC.